This T cell receptor (beta chain) appears in the sequencing data of a study of cytomegalovirus exposure and HLA in healthy donors. Study-wide points: According to reports, the classifier identified cytomegalovirus status with high specificity and sensitivity.

The PCR ran on 60 Vbeta and 13 Jbeta primers. Measured with immunoSEQ multiplex PCR; TCRdb has only the in-frame clones, and not every one. This table has around 200,000 clones, around 77% appearing once. V was trimmed by 5 bases and J by 2 bases, leaving 15 bases between them. Germline V lookup: CDR1 SGHVS, CDR2 FQNEAQ. The CDR3 consists of 15 residues. Note on this clone: Antigen specificity is unknown.

V and J are TRBV7-8 and TRBJ2-5; possibly TRBD2 for D (6 bases). Sequenced material: PBMCs. The sequence came from a female donor in good health and CMV-seronegative. The CDR3 region is CASSLRGSGQETQYF. CDR3 coding DNA: TGTGCCAGCAGCCTTCGCGGTAGCGGACAAGAGACCCAGTACTTC.